The 19 T cell receptor beta chains below come from one sample, sequenced in a study of post-analysis software for immune sequencing data. The antigens for these receptors are not known. Libraries were made from TCR beta cDNA, and they carried unique molecular identifiers. MiXCR, run by TCRdb on the PCR reads, gives a single entry per CDR3 protein. The table has about 540,000 distinct CDR3 sequences, roughly 34% seen once. The study's findings and limits: TRBV5-6, TRBV5-1 and TRBV20-1 belonged to a set of roughly 5 TRBV segments that were more frequent in patients than controls.

Source material: blood. Every receptor here comes from a girl aged 2-17 years with multiple sclerosis.

On this clonotype itself: This may be a read error, as it is one base from a much larger clone. The rearrangement joins TRBV7-8 to TRBJ2-1; D could derive from TRBD1 or TRBD2 (5 bases each). The CDR3 contains 13 residues. Germline CDR1 and CDR2: SGHVS and FQNEAQ. The DNA of the CDR3 is TGTGCCAGCAGCTTAACTGCCGTTGGGGGTTGGTTATTC. It translates to CASSLTAVGGWLF.

The chain couples TRBV3-1 to TRBJ2-7; 11 bases line up with TRBD2. V was pared by 4 bases and J by 1 base, with 9 bases of the junction left unmatched. This CDR3 is 17 amino acids long. The germline gives CDR1 LGHDT, CDR2 YNNKEL (reference sequence). The CDR3 reads CASSLRMASGGSYEQYF. The CDR3 DNA reads TGTGCCAGCAGCCTCCGTATGGCTAGCGGGGGGTCCTACGAGCAGTACTTC.

This chain's CDR3 is CASSYAGGAETQYF. In DNA, the CDR3 is TGTGCCAGCAGTTACGCAGGGGGCGCAGAGACCCAGTACTTC. The V gene is TRBV6-5, the J gene TRBJ2-5; 8 positions agree with TRBD1. V lost 2 bases to trimming and J lost 4 bases; unmatched junction nucleotides: 3. CDR1 is MNHEY and CDR2 is SVGAGI in the germline V gene. The CDR3 contains 14 residues.

This clonotype was detected only a few times. The genes are TRBV10-3 and TRBJ1-2, with D tentatively TRBD1 (5 bases). CDR3 length: 13 amino acids. Germline loops: CDR1 ENHRY, CDR2 SYGVKD. V lost 4 bases and J 3 bases, leaving 9 bases between the germline ends. The chain's CDR3 is CAISAGGDYGYTF. Written as DNA, the CDR3 is TGTGCCATCAGTGCGGGGGGTGACTATGGCTACACCTTC.

The CDR3 DNA reads TGTGCCAGCAGTCCGGACAGCTACACCGGGGAGCTGTTTTTT. Its translation: CASSPDSYTGELFF. This rearrangement joins TRBV6-6 to TRBJ2-2; perhaps TRBD1 as D (6 bases). The CDR3 length is 14 residues. CDR1 is MNHNY, CDR2 SVGAGI, per germline (reference sequence). Trimming took off 5 bases at V and 3 bases at J, with 10 bases between the two ends.

This clonotype came up a few times. The J gene is TRBJ2-5, the V gene TRBV6-1, with D unresolved. There are 14 residues in the CDR3. Germline V gene sequence: CDR1 MNHNS, CDR2 SASEGT. Trimming pared 3 bases from V and 0 bases from J, leaving 8 bases between. The CDR3 is CASSDLGYQETQYF. The CDR3 DNA follows: TGTGCCAGCAGTGATCTGGGATACCAAGAGACCCAGTACTTC.

The chain recombines TRBV10-3 with TRBJ2-2; perhaps D is TRBD1 or TRBD2 (5 bases each). V lost 7 bases and J lost 1, with 10 bases in between. The germline gives CDR1 ENHRY, CDR2 SYGVKD. The CDR3 spans 14 residues. CDR3 sequence: CAIKGTGNTGELFF. DNA of the CDR3: TGTGCCATCAAAGGGACGGGGAACACCGGGGAGCTGTTTTTT.

The rearrangement uses TRBV6-1 and TRBJ1-2; D is perhaps TRBD1 (5 bases). This CDR3 region has 14 residues. Trimming removed 5 bases from V and 6 bases from J, with 16 bases in between. Germline values: CDR1 MNHNS, CDR2 SASEGT. DNA of the CDR3: TGTGCCAGCAGTAGCCGGGACCCCCCGGATGGCTACACCTTC. Translating gives CASSSRDPPDGYTF.

This clonotype was picked up a small number of times. V gene TRBV20-1 combines with J gene TRBJ2-1; D is unclear. CDR3 length: 12 amino acids. Trimming took 5 bases from V and 9 from J, leaving 14 bases between them. Germline loops: CDR1 DFQATT, CDR2 SNEGSKA (reference sequence). CDR3 loop: CSAGSLGSEQFF. CDR3 sequence (DNA): TGCAGTGCTGGAAGTCTGGGAAGTGAGCAGTTCTTC.

This clonotype has a handful of counts. V gene TRBV29-1 combines with J gene TRBJ2-1; no definite D call. Per the germline V gene, CDR1 is SQVTM and CDR2 is ANQGSEA. This CDR3 has 13 residues. V lost 6 bases and J lost 3, with 12 bases in between. CDR3 region: CSVVKQLYNEQFF. The CDR3 bases are TGCAGCGTCGTCAAACAGCTCTACAATGAGCAGTTCTTC.

This clonotype has only a few counts. The rearrangement joins TRBV7-3 to TRBJ2-3, with D tentatively TRBD2 (5 bases). V lost 2 bases, J lost 1 base, and 13 bases lay in between. This CDR3 spans 16 amino acids. From germline, CDR1 is SGHTA and CDR2 FQGTGA. The CDR3 DNA sequence: TGTGCCAGCAGCTTAGGAGGCGGTTCCGGCACAGATACGCAGTATTTT. Protein sequence: CASSLGGGSGTDTQYF.

This clonotype has a handful of counts. CDR3 DNA: TGTGCCAGCAGTGTTACCTGGCAGGCGGCAGAGACCCAGTACTTC. This translates into CASSVTWQAAETQYF. The chain couples TRBV7-2 to TRBJ2-5; no clear D. The CDR3 is made up of 15 amino acids. V gave up 6 bases and J gave up 4 bases, with 18 bases separating them. CDR1 and CDR2 from the germline V gene are SGHTA and FQGNSA.

This clonotype was seen a few times. This chain joins TRBV10-3 and TRBJ2-7; 13 bases are a match to TRBD2. V gave up 5 bases and J gave up 1 base; unmatched junction bases: 2. Germline-derived CDR1 and CDR2 are ENHRY and SYGVKD. The CDR3 is 15 residues long. CDR3 protein: CAISSGLAGSYEQYF. The CDR3 DNA reads as TGTGCCATCAGTTCGGGACTAGCGGGGTCCTACGAGCAGTACTTC.

This chain joins TRBV4-1 and TRBJ2-7; maybe TRBD1 (5 bases). V was clipped by 0 bases and J by 6 bases, with 15 bases between them. Germline assignment: CDR1 MGHRA and CDR2 YSYEKL. The CDR3 covers 15 residues. CDR3 amino acids: CASSQEGRARGEQYF. The CDR3 coding sequence is TGCGCCAGCAGCCAAGAGGGCAGGGCTAGGGGCGAGCAGTACTTC.

The chain joins TRBV9 to TRBJ1-1; D ambiguous. The CDR3 runs 15 residues. The germline gives CDR1 SGDLS, CDR2 YYNGEE. V was shortened by 0 bases and J by 1 base, with 10 bases between the two germline ends. CDR3 DNA: TGTGCCAGCAGCGTAGTACTGGCGGGGAACACTGAAGCTTTCTTT. This codes for CASSVVLAGNTEAFF.

The rearrangement links TRBV14 to TRBJ2-7; 7 bases agree with TRBD1. Germline V CDR1 and CDR2: SGHDN, FVKESK. The CDR3 loop spans 13 amino acids. V gave up 4 bases and J gave up 9 bases; unmatched junction bases: 9. This chain's CDR3 is CASSPRTGGAQYF. The CDR3 DNA follows: TGTGCCAGCAGCCCCCGGACAGGTGGGGCGCAGTACTTC. The entire variable domain, with the rest obtained from reference TRBV14 and TRBJ2-7, is as follows: EAGVTQFPSHSVIEKGQTVTLRCDPISGHDNLYWYRRVMGKEIKFLLHFVKESKQDESGMPNNRFLAERTGGTYSTLKVQPAELEDSGVYFCASSPRTGGAQYFGPGTRLTVT.

This clonotype was picked up many times. The chain carries TRBV5-1 and TRBJ1-1; TRBD1 is a possible D gene (5 bases). Between the trimmed V and J ends, which lost 0 bases and 0 bases, there was a span of 9 bases. This CDR3 comprises 15 residues. Germline lookup yields CDR1 SGHRS and CDR2 YFSETQ. For the CDR3, the DNA is TGCGCCAGCAGCTTGGCAGGGTCGATGAACACTGAAGCTTTCTTT. Amino acid sequence: CASSLAGSMNTEAFF.

The J gene is TRBJ1-6, the V gene TRBV10-3; 10 nucleotides agree with TRBD1. Germline V gene lookup returns CDR1 ENHRY and CDR2 SYGVKD. The CDR3 sequence is 16 residues long. With 4 bases clipped from V and 5 bases from J, the junction kept 5 bases outside the gene matches. This CDR3 reads CAISGSGTGDNSPLHF. CDR3 DNA sequence: TGTGCCATCAGTGGTTCCGGGACAGGGGATAATTCACCCCTCCACTTT.

The gene calls are TRBV11-2 and TRBJ2-3; D is perhaps TRBD1 or TRBD2 (5 bases each). There are 16 residues in the CDR3. Germline V gene sequence: CDR1 SGHAT, CDR2 FQNNGV. Trimming removed 4 bases from V and 1 base from J, with 15 bases in between. CDR3 sequence: CASSWDPTQGTDTQYF. CDR3 bases: TGTGCCAGCAGCTGGGACCCCACTCAGGGCACAGATACGCAGTATTTT.